The 15 T cell receptor beta chains below come from one sample, sequenced in a study of blood T cell repertoires in COVID-19. Clones were read by immunoSEQ multiplex PCR, and TCRdb kept only the in-frame ones, dropping some. The top ten clones hold more than 8% of a sample with 50,000 to 60,000 clones, roughly nine tenths of them seen once. Source material: peripheral blood. These receptors were taken from an elderly woman with acute or convalescent COVID-19.

The CDR3 DNA follows: TGTGCCAGCAGCGTAGTGGCTTCGGGGAGAGATACGCAGTATTTT. This translates into CASSVVASGRDTQYF. The rearrangement links TRBV9 to TRBJ2-3; D is possibly TRBD2 (5 bases). The CDR3 has 15 amino acids. Germline-derived CDR1 and CDR2 are SGDLS and YYNGEE. V was clipped by 0 bases and J by 5 bases, with 13 bases between them.

V usage is TRBV6-1 and J usage is TRBJ2-2; no clear D. The CDR3 length is 15 residues. In germline, CDR1 is MNHNS, CDR2 SASEGT. The V end was cut by 1 base, the J end by 6 bases, with 12 bases between. The CDR3 DNA reads as TGTGCCAGCAGTGAAGAAGCACTCCTCGCCGGGGAGCTGTTTTTT. It codes for CASSEEALLAGELFF.

This clone was detected a few times. This rearrangement joins TRBV7-2 to TRBJ2-7; possibly TRBD2 for D (5 bases). The V end lost 0 bases, the J end lost 3 bases, and 12 bases lay between the germline ends. The CDR3 is made up of 15 amino acids. The germline V gene encodes CDR1 SGHTA and CDR2 FQGNSA. For the CDR3, the DNA is TGTGCCAGCAGCTTAGCGGCTAGCCCTCTCTACGAGCAGTACTTC. Translation: CASSLAASPLYEQYF. Supplemented by reference TRBV7-2 and TRBJ2-7, the full variable domain reads GAGVSQSPSNKVTEKGKDVELRCDPISGHTALYWYRQSLGQGLEFLIYFQGNSAPDKSGLPSDRFSAERTGGSVSTLTIQRTQQEDSAVYLCASSLAASPLYEQYFGPGTRLTVT.

J is TRBJ2-2 and V is TRBV5-1; 13 bases are a match to TRBD2. Losses at the gene ends were 1 base for V and 6 bases for J; bases not matched to a gene: 3. Germline-derived CDR1 and CDR2 are SGHRS and YFSETQ. The CDR3 consists of 16 residues. The CDR3 DNA reads TGCGCCAGCAGCTTGACTAGCGGGAGGGCAGCCGGGGAGCTGTTTTTT. Protein sequence: CASSLTSGRAAGELFF.

A few counts support this clone. V gene TRBV7-8 combines with J gene TRBJ2-1; D is perhaps TRBD2 (6 bases). CDR1 is SGHVS, CDR2 FQNEAQ, per germline. There are 19 residues in the CDR3. Trimming stripped 5 bases from V and 1 base from J, with 24 bases between. The CDR3 spells CASSPTGDFRDRSYNEQFF. The CDR3 DNA follows: TGTGCCAGCAGCCCGACGGGGGACTTTCGGGATAGGTCCTACAATGAGCAGTTCTTC.

The J gene is TRBJ2-5, the V gene TRBV20-1, with D possibly matching TRBD2 (7 bases). CDR3 length: 11 amino acids. Deletions cut 5 bases from V and 5 bases from J, with 9 bases between. Germline V gene sequence: CDR1 DFQATT, CDR2 SNEGSKA (reference sequence). CDR3 in DNA: TGCAGTGCTGGGGGGGCGGAGACCCAGTACTTC. The encoded protein is CSAGGAETQYF.

The chain uses TRBV13 and TRBJ1-1; 8 bases align to TRBD1. CDR1 PRHDT and CDR2 FYEKMQ come from the germline V gene (reference sequence). The ends lost 3 bases at V and 0 bases at J; junction bases unmatched: 6. This CDR3 comprises 16 residues. CDR3 sequence (DNA): TGTGCCAGCAGCTTTCAGGGGGCGCGTGTGAACACTGAAGCTTTCTTT. Translating gives CASSFQGARVNTEAFF.

The V call is TRBV27, the J call TRBJ2-1, with a tentative D call TRBD2 (6 bases). V was shortened by 2 bases and J by 12 bases, with 14 bases between the two germline ends. Germline CDR1 reads MNHEY; CDR2 reads SMNVEV (reference sequence). The CDR3 extends over 13 amino acids. The CDR3 region has the DNA TGTGCCAGCAGTTTAACGGTCCCCGGGGGGCAGTTCTTC. Translation: CASSLTVPGGQFF.

The chain is built from TRBV11-3 and TRBJ2-5; 10 bases match TRBD2. The V gene's germline CDR1 is SGHNT and CDR2 YENEEA. The CDR3 is 16 amino acids. V lost 3 bases to trimming and J lost 1 base; unmatched junction nucleotides: 5. The CDR3: CASSLSGLATQETQYF. In DNA form, the CDR3 reads TGTGCCAGCAGCTTGTCGGGACTAGCGACCCAAGAGACCCAGTACTTC. Full variable domain (remainder filled in from reference TRBV11-3 and TRBJ2-5): EAGVVQSPRYKIIEKKQPVAFWCNPISGHNTLYWYLQNLGQGPELLIRYENEEAVDDSQLPKDRFSAERLKGVDSTLKIQPAELGDSAVYLCASSLSGLATQETQYFGPGTRLLVL.

The chain recombines TRBV19 with TRBJ2-3, with 8 bases fitting TRBD2. Germline V gene sequence: CDR1 LNHDA, CDR2 SQIVND (reference sequence). The CDR3 totals 15 residues. The junction had 4 bases not matched to a gene; V was cut back by 2 bases and J by 3 bases. The CDR3 reads CASSISGRATDTQYF. The CDR3 bases are TGTGCCAGTAGTATAAGCGGGAGAGCGACAGATACGCAGTATTTT.

The CDR3 region has the DNA TGTGCCAGCAGCTCGGGACAGGGTAGCAACTATGGCTACACCTTC. Its translation is CASSSGQGSNYGYTF. V and J are TRBV7-9 and TRBJ1-2; 9 nucleotides line up with TRBD1. The V segment lost 4 bases and the J segment 2 bases; nucleotides outside the gene matches: 5. Germline assignment: CDR1 SEHNR and CDR2 FQNEAQ (reference sequence). The CDR3 runs 15 residues.

The V and J genes are TRBV5-4 and TRBJ2-3, with a tentative D call TRBD2 (5 bases). The germline gives CDR1 SGHNT, CDR2 YYREEE (reference sequence). The CDR3 has 14 amino acids. Trimming shortened V by 0 bases and J by 3 bases, and 8 bases separated the two germline ends. In nucleotides, the CDR3 is TGTGCCAGCAGCTTGGATCGGGGAACAGATACGCAGTATTTT. Translation: CASSLDRGTDTQYF. The full variable domain, its missing parts supplied by reference TRBV5-4 and TRBJ2-3, is ETGVTQSPTHLIKTRGQQVTLRCSSQSGHNTVSWYQQALGQGPQFIFQYYREEENGRGNFPPRFSGLQFPNYSSELNVNALELDDSALYLCASSLDRGTDTQYFGPGTRLTVL.

This chain uses TRBV7-2 with TRBJ1-2, with 7 bases fitting TRBD1. V was pared by 5 bases and J by 0 bases, with 9 bases of the junction left unmatched. CDR1 and CDR2 (germline): SGHTA, FQGNSA. The CDR3 has 16 amino acids. The DNA of the CDR3 is TGTGCCAGCAGCCGGACAGGACTTAATACTAACTATGGCTACACCTTC. Its protein is CASSRTGLNTNYGYTF. Full variable domain (missing parts from reference TRBV7-2 and TRBJ1-2): GAGVSQSPSNKVTEKGKDVELRCDPISGHTALYWYRQSLGQGLEFLIYFQGNSAPDKSGLPSDRFSAERTGGSVSTLTIQRTQQEDSAVYLCASSRTGLNTNYGYTFGSGTRLTVV.

J is TRBJ1-1 and V is TRBV7-9; no reliable D call. Trimming shortened V by 3 bases and J by 1 base, and 6 bases separated the two germline ends. This CDR3 is 13 amino acids long. CDR1 is SEHNR and CDR2 is FQNEAQ in the germline V gene (reference sequence). CDR3 region: CASSFGGNTEAFF. As DNA, the CDR3 is TGTGCCAGCAGCTTCGGCGGGAACACTGAAGCTTTCTTT. The full variable domain, with the rest looked up from reference TRBV7-9 and TRBJ1-1, is DTGVSQNPRHKITKRGQNVTFRCDPISEHNRLYWYRQTLGQGPEFLTYFQNEAQLEKSRLLSDRFSAERPKGSFSTLEIQRTEQGDSAMYLCASSFGGNTEAFFGQGTRLTVV.

The V and J genes are TRBV24-1 and TRBJ2-7, with D possibly TRBD2 on 5 matching bases. This CDR3 comprises 15 residues. The germline CDR1 and CDR2 sequences are KGHDR and SFDVKD. Trimming cost V 3 bases and J 4 bases, with 15 bases left between them. DNA of the CDR3: TGTGCCACCAGTGATCCCAATCTAGCTCGGTACGAGCAGTACTTC. This gives the protein CATSDPNLARYEQYF.